This T cell receptor beta chain emerged from a study of blood T cell repertoires in COVID-19. In the authors' methods: Quantification of nucleated cells was approximated via reference gene primer amplification. Here immunoSEQ multiplex PCR was the method, and the copy in TCRdb shows in-frame clones only, minus some. That table gives V, J and clone size, and the DNA gave D and trimming. The sample has some 300,000 clones, 89% seen once; the top ten hold 2.5% to 3%. Grouping used clinical history reported by participants in a survey and questionnaire. From germline, CDR1 is SGHAT and CDR2 FQNNGV. The CDR3 loop spans 15 amino acids. Trimming removed 5 bases from V and 6 bases from J, with 16 bases in between.

This chain joins TRBV11-2 and TRBJ2-2; D is possibly TRBD1 (7 bases). The sequencing input was PBMCs or T cells enriched from blood (not recorded which). This clonotype originated in a woman in her fifties or sixties who had been exposed to COVID-19. The CDR3 is CASSNNRGLAGELFF. The CDR3, as DNA: TGTGCCAGCAGCAACAACAGGGGACTCGCCGGGGAGCTGTTTTTT.